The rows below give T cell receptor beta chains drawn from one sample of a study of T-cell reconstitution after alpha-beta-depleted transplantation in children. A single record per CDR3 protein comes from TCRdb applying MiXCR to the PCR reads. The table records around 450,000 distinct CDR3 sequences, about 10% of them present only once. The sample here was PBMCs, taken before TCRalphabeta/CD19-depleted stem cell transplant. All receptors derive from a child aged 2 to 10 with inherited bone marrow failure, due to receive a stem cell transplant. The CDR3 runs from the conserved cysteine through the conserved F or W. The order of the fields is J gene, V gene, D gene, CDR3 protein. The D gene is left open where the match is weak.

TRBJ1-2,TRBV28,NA,CVSSLKEDYGYTF
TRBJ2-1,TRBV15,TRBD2,CATSRVLGAGGDNEQFF
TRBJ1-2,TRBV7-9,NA,CASSLERVYGYTF
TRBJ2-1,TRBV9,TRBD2,CASSPFGTSGREEQFF
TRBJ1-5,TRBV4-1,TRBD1,CASSHWDREDQPQHF
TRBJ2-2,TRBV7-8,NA,CASSLVAGVGTGELFF
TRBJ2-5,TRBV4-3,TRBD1,CASSHSDRNPETQYF
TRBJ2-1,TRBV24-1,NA,CATSVYNEQFF
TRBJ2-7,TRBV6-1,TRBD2,CASSPASGADYEQYF
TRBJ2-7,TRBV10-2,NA,CASSTRDTTYEQYF
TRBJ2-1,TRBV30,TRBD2,CAWSVGLAGVGNEQFF
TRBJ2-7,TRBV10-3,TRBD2,CAISPAAGGGYEQYF
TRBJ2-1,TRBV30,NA,CAWNSVYNEQFF
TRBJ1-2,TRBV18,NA,CASSPPGALYGYTF
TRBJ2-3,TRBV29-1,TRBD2,CSVDLIRGRGTSTDTQYF